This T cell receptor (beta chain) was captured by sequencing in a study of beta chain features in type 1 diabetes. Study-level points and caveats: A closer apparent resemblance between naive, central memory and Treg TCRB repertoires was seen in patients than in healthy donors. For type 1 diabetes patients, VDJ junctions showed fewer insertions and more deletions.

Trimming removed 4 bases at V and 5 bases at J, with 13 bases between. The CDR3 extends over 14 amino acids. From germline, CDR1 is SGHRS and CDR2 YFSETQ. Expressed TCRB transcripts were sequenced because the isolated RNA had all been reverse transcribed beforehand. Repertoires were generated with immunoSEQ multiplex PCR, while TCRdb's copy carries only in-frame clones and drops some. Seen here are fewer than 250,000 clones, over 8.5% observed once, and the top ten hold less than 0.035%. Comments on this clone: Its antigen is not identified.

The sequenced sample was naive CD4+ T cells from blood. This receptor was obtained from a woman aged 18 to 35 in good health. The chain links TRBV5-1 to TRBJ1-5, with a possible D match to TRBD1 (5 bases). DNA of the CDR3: TGCGCCAGCAGCCAGCACGGGGGAGATCAGCCCCAGCATTTT. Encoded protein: CASSQHGGDQPQHF.